Below, 26 T cell receptor beta chains from the same sample are listed, as sequenced in a study of immune cell composition in non-small cell lung cancer. Produced via immunoSEQ multiplex PCR; TCRdb's table is partial and in-frame only. The table includes more than 11,000 clones, roughly 80% detected once. Material for sequencing was lung tumor tissue. These receptors were taken from a human donor with non-small cell lung cancer.

This chain joins TRBV18 and TRBJ2-1, with D hard to call. The germline gives CDR1 KGHSH, CDR2 LQKENI. The CDR3 covers 14 residues. V was trimmed by 2 bases and J by 6 bases, leaving 11 bases between them. The CDR3 coding sequence is TGTGCCAGCTCACCAATACAGAGCTCCAATGAGCAGTTCTTC. Translated: CASSPIQSSNEQFF.

In its sample, this clone was seen once. The chain combines TRBV25-1 with TRBJ1-2, with D hard to call. CDR1 is MGHDK and CDR2 is SYGVNS in the germline V gene. CDR3 size: 12 residues. Trimming cost V 6 bases and J 2 bases, with 7 bases left between them. CDR3 sequence (DNA): TGTGCCAGCAGGAGTGAGAACTATGGCTACACCTTC. It codes for CASRSENYGYTF.

The chain recombines TRBV12-5 with TRBJ2-1, with 10 bases identical to TRBD1. The CDR3 contains 16 residues. The trim removed 2 bases at V and 9 bases at J, leaving 10 bases unmatched. From germline, CDR1 is LGHNT and CDR2 FRNRAP. The CDR3 here is CASGLSGQGQFGEQFF. CDR3 sequence (DNA): TGTGCTAGTGGTTTGTCGGGACAGGGGCAATTCGGTGAGCAGTTCTTC.

V is TRBV6-1 and J is TRBJ2-7; 8 bases are a match to TRBD2. The CDR3 covers 15 residues. The V gene's germline CDR1 is MNHNS and CDR2 SASEGT. V was pared by 7 bases and J by 3 bases, with 11 bases of the junction left unmatched. This chain's CDR3 is CASTIPGLGGYEQYF. DNA for the CDR3: TGTGCCAGCACCATCCCGGGACTAGGGGGCTACGAGCAGTACTTC.

The chain couples TRBV10-3 to TRBJ1-2; D gene uncertain. Trimming removed 2 bases at V and 2 bases at J, with 9 bases between. This CDR3 has 14 amino acids. The germline V gene encodes CDR1 ENHRY and CDR2 SYGVKD. CDR3 region: CAISEGIGNYGYTF. CDR3 nucleotides: TGTGCCATCAGTGAGGGGATAGGGAACTATGGCTACACCTTC.

The chain has TRBV7-9 and TRBJ2-2, with TRBD2 matching over 11 bases. Losses at the gene ends were 3 bases for V and 2 bases for J; bases not matched to a gene: 11. The CDR3 has 19 amino acids. Germline V gene sequence: CDR1 SEHNR, CDR2 FQNEAQ (reference sequence). CDR3 protein: CASSFVLAGGAKNTGELFF. For the CDR3, the DNA is TGTGCCAGCAGCTTCGTTCTAGCGGGAGGAGCCAAAAACACCGGGGAGCTGTTTTTT. Full variable domain (remainder filled in from reference TRBV7-9 and TRBJ2-2): DTGVSQNPRHKITKRGQNVTFRCDPISEHNRLYWYRQTLGQGPEFLTYFQNEAQLEKSRLLSDRFSAERPKGSFSTLEIQRTEQGDSAMYLCASSFVLAGGAKNTGELFFGEGSRLTVL.

This chain connects TRBV2 to TRBJ2-1; 11 positions match TRBD2. Germline-derived CDR1 and CDR2 are SNHLY and FYNNEI. The CDR3 runs 16 residues. Trimming cost V 8 bases and J 3 bases; bases outside gene matches: 9. The CDR3 nucleotides are TGTGCCAGCGGGGGGGTAGCGGGAGGGATCTACAATGAGCAGTTCTTC. Translated, it gives CASGGVAGGIYNEQFF.

This chain links TRBV9 with TRBJ2-1; D remains unclear. The germline V gene has CDR1 SGDLS and CDR2 YYNGEE. The V end lost 0 bases, the J end lost 6 bases, and 10 bases lay between the germline ends. The CDR3 is made up of 14 amino acids. The CDR3: CASSVDNQVNEQFF. The CDR3, as DNA: TGTGCCAGCAGCGTAGATAACCAGGTCAATGAGCAGTTCTTC.

This clone was recorded only once. The chain carries TRBV5-1 and TRBJ2-3; 11 nucleotides match TRBD2. From germline, CDR1 is SGHRS and CDR2 YFSETQ. The CDR3 contains 15 residues. J was trimmed by 3 bases and V by 0 bases; bases with no gene match: 0. CDR3 loop: CASSLASGGTDTQYF. The CDR3 nucleotides are TGCGCCAGCAGCTTGGCTAGCGGGGGGACAGATACGCAGTATTTT.

V is TRBV28 and J is TRBJ2-1; 10 bases line up with TRBD2. In germline, CDR1 is MDHEN, CDR2 SYDVKM. With V trimmed by 3 bases and J by 4 bases, 6 bases remained unmatched. The CDR3 is made up of 16 amino acids. The CDR3 coding sequence is TGTGCCAGCAGTTTCAAAGGACTAGCGGAATACAATGAGCAGTTCTTC. Its translation: CASSFKGLAEYNEQFF. Supplemented by reference TRBV28 and TRBJ2-1, the full variable domain reads DVKVTQSSRYLVKRTGEKVFLECVQDMDHENMFWYRQDPGLGLRLIYFSYDVKMKEKGDIPEGYSVSREKKERFSLILESASTNQTSMYLCASSFKGLAEYNEQFFGPGTRLTVL.

The rearrangement links TRBV28 to TRBJ2-7; the D gene is possibly TRBD2 (5 bases). Germline V gene lookup returns CDR1 MDHEN and CDR2 SYDVKM. Trimming left V 5 bases short and J 0 bases short, with 11 bases between. The CDR3 covers 14 residues. CDR3 bases: TGTGCCAGCAGTCTTAGGCTAGCCTCCTACGAGCAGTACTTC. This sequence encodes CASSLRLASYEQYF. Variable domain in full (rest from reference TRBV28 and TRBJ2-7): DVKVTQSSRYLVKRTGEKVFLECVQDMDHENMFWYRQDPGLGLRLIYFSYDVKMKEKGDIPEGYSVSREKKERFSLILESASTNQTSMYLCASSLRLASYEQYFGPGTRLTVT.

The chain carries TRBV6-5 and TRBJ2-7; 9 bases are a match to TRBD1. CDR1 is MNHEY and CDR2 is SVGAGI in the germline V gene. Germline trimming cut 2 bases from V and 5 bases from J; bases unmatched to any gene: 7. This CDR3 region has 15 residues. CDR3 sequence (DNA): TGTGCCAGCAGTTACCGTTACAGGGGGCAAGACGAGCAGTACTTC. This codes for CASSYRYRGQDEQYF.

This rearrangement joins TRBV12-5 to TRBJ2-2; D possibly matches TRBD1 or TRBD2 (5 bases each). Germline lookup yields CDR1 LGHNT and CDR2 FRNRAP. This CDR3 region has 14 residues. V was shortened by 6 bases and J by 3 bases, with 11 bases between the two germline ends. As DNA, the CDR3 is TGTGCTAGTGGGGGGGACCACTACACCGGGGAGCTGTTTTTT. Protein: CASGGDHYTGELFF.

This clone was recorded a few times. The chain recombines TRBV7-3 with TRBJ2-3; D unresolved. CDR3 length equals 12 residues. The V and J ends lost 5 bases and 0 bases respectively, with 3 bases between them. Germline values: CDR1 SGHTA, CDR2 FQGTGA. CDR3 nucleotide sequence: TGTGCCAGCAGCGACAGCACAGATACGCAGTATTTT. It specifies CASSDSTDTQYF. Together with reference TRBV7-3 and TRBJ2-3, the CDR3 gives the full variable domain: GAGVSQTPSNKVTEKGKYVELRCDPISGHTALYWYRQSLGQGPEFLIYFQGTGAADDSGLPNDRFFAVRPEGSVSTLKIQRTERGDSAVYLCASSDSTDTQYFGPGTRLTVL.

J is TRBJ2-4 and V is TRBV14; D is unclear. The CDR3 has 15 amino acids. Germline CDR1 and CDR2: SGHDN and FVKESK. Trimming removed 0 bases at V and 8 bases at J, with 14 bases between. The CDR3 nucleotides read TGTGCCAGCAGCCAAGAGGCAGGAGCCCGGGACATTCAGTACTTC. It encodes CASSQEAGARDIQYF.

The V call is TRBV5-1, the J call TRBJ2-2, with 9 bases lining up with TRBD1. Losses at the gene ends were 3 bases for V and 6 bases for J; bases not matched to a gene: 9. CDR3 length: 16 residues. The germline gives CDR1 SGHRS, CDR2 YFSETQ. The CDR3 here is CASSSPGQGSAGELFF. CDR3 nucleotides: TGCGCCAGCAGCTCTCCGGGACAGGGAAGCGCCGGGGAGCTGTTTTTT.

The chain combines TRBV28 with TRBJ2-3, with TRBD2 identical over 10 bases. Germline V gene sequence: CDR1 MDHEN, CDR2 SYDVKM. This CDR3 spans 16 amino acids. The ends lost 5 bases at V and 2 bases at J; junction bases unmatched: 7. Here the CDR3 reads CASSPGLAETTDTQYF. CDR3 in DNA: TGTGCCAGCAGTCCCGGACTAGCGGAAACCACAGATACGCAGTATTTT.

The rearrangement links TRBV6-1 to TRBJ1-2; D possibly corresponds to TRBD1 (5 bases). Trimming pared 1 base from V and 3 bases from J, leaving 12 bases between. The CDR3 extends over 15 amino acids. The germline V gene has CDR1 MNHNS and CDR2 SASEGT. CDR3 region: CASSEGGRAYYGYTF. The CDR3 DNA follows: TGTGCCAGCAGTGAAGGGGGCAGGGCCTACTATGGCTACACCTTC.

This clone was counted a single time. This chain joins TRBV7-8 and TRBJ1-6; D perhaps matches TRBD1 (5 bases). The germline gives CDR1 SGHVS, CDR2 FQNEAQ. There are 15 residues in the CDR3. Trimming took off 4 bases at V and 4 bases at J, with 11 bases between the two ends. CDR3 nucleotides: TGTGCCAGCAGCTGGGGGGGTGATTATAATTCACCCCTCCACTTT. Protein product: CASSWGGDYNSPLHF.

This chain uses TRBV2 with TRBJ1-2; D unclear. CDR1 and CDR2 from the germline V gene are SNHLY and FYNNEI. V was shortened by 5 bases and J by 5 bases, with 15 bases between the two germline ends. The CDR3 loop spans 14 amino acids. This chain's CDR3 is CASSRNGVQYGYTF. CDR3 sequence (DNA): TGTGCCAGCAGTCGGAACGGGGTTCAATATGGCTACACCTTC.

The chain carries TRBV7-9 and TRBJ2-7; D unresolved. Germline CDR1 and CDR2: SEHNR and FQNEAQ (reference sequence). The CDR3 is made up of 12 amino acids. V lost 2 bases to trimming and J lost 5 bases, with 7 bases between them. CDR3 coding DNA: TGTGCCAGCAGCTTAATCGGCCACGAGCAGTACTTC. Translating gives CASSLIGHEQYF.

This chain connects TRBV19 to TRBJ2-5; the D is unclear. V was pared by 6 bases and J by 5 bases, with 16 bases between. Germline V gene sequence: CDR1 LNHDA, CDR2 SQIVND (reference sequence). The CDR3 loop spans 14 amino acids. CDR3 nucleotides: TGTGCCAGTAGCCCTATGAACTATGGGGAGACCCAGTACTTC. This translates into CASSPMNYGETQYF.

This clone came up once. The genes are TRBV28 and TRBJ2-1; 10 bases match TRBD2. The CDR3 covers 15 residues. V shed 2 bases, J shed 6 bases, and the junction held 4 bases outside the gene matches. The germline CDR1 and CDR2 sequences are MDHEN and SYDVKM. The DNA for the CDR3 is TGTGCCAGCAGTTTAAGCGGGAGGGGTGTCAATGAGCAGTTCTTC. Amino acids: CASSLSGRGVNEQFF.

J is TRBJ2-4 and V is TRBV4-2, with TRBD2 identical over 14 bases. This CDR3 region has 19 residues. V trimming: 4 bases; J trimming: 0 bases; junction bases outside the gene matches: 8. Germline CDR1 is LGHNA and CDR2 is YNFKEQ. The CDR3 is CASSLETSGRAGAKNIQYF. The CDR3 bases are TGTGCCAGCAGCCTCGAGACTAGCGGGAGGGCCGGAGCCAAAAACATTCAGTACTTC.

Only a few counts were recorded for this clone. This sequence joins TRBV13 and TRBJ2-5, with 10 bases that match TRBD2. Germline V lookup: CDR1 PRHDT, CDR2 FYEKMQ (reference sequence). The CDR3 runs 17 residues. Germline trimming cut 8 bases from V and 5 bases from J; bases unmatched to any gene: 17. The CDR3 loop is CASQRGSSGRPWETQYF. The CDR3 DNA sequence: TGTGCCAGCCAACGAGGGAGTAGCGGGAGGCCGTGGGAGACCCAGTACTTC.

The chain links TRBV28 to TRBJ2-1, with 11 bases fitting TRBD2. The V gene's germline CDR1 is MDHEN and CDR2 SYDVKM. V was clipped by 6 bases and J by 7 bases; unmatched bases: 8. The CDR3 contains 15 residues. DNA of the CDR3: TGTGCCAGCAGAGATCGCTCTAGCGGGAGGAATGAGCAGTTCTTC. This gives the protein CASRDRSSGRNEQFF.